The 22 T cell receptor beta chains below all came from one sample that was sequenced in a study of blood T cell repertoires in COVID-19. Method: immunoSEQ multiplex PCR; TCRdb's copy keeps in-frame clones and lacks some. This sample has approximately 250,000 clones, with about nine tenths found just once. Sequenced material: PBMCs or T cells enriched from blood (not recorded which). These receptors were collected from a woman in her thirties or forties with acute COVID-19.

The chain links TRBV7-6 to TRBJ1-1, with D tentatively TRBD1 (6 bases). Trimming removed 4 bases at V and 0 bases at J, with 15 bases between. Germline V gives CDR1 SGHVS, CDR2 FNYEAQ. This CDR3 spans 16 amino acids. CDR3 residues: CASSWLRGGVNTEAFF. CDR3 DNA: TGTGCCAGCAGCTGGCTGAGGGGGGGGGTGAACACTGAAGCTTTCTTT. The full variable domain, with the rest looked up from reference TRBV7-6 and TRBJ1-1, is GAGVSQSPRYKVTKRGQDVALRCDPISGHVSLYWYRQALGQGPEFLTYFNYEAQQDKSGLPNDRFSAERPEGSISTLTIQRTEQRDSAMYRCASSWLRGGVNTEAFFGQGTRLTVV.

This clone showed up just once. V and J are TRBV29-1 and TRBJ2-5; 8 nucleotides line up with TRBD1. The J segment lost 5 bases and the V segment lost 4 bases, leaving 12 bases of the junction unmatched. Germline V gives CDR1 SQVTM, CDR2 ANQGSEA. The CDR3 is 15 residues long. CDR3 loop: CSVGPGQVRLETQYF. In DNA, the CDR3 is TGCAGCGTTGGCCCGGGACAGGTCAGATTGGAGACCCAGTACTTC.

This sequence joins TRBV24-1 and TRBJ2-5, with a possible D match to TRBD2 (5 bases). Germline CDR1 is KGHDR and CDR2 is SFDVKD. V lost 7 bases to trimming and J lost 5 bases, with 16 bases between them. The CDR3 is made up of 14 amino acids. CDR3 nucleotides: TGTGCCACCAGCGACCACGAGGGAGTTGAGACCCAGTACTTC. This sequence encodes CATSDHEGVETQYF.

The table lists this clone with a few counts. The chain recombines TRBV15 with TRBJ2-2; unclear D gene. V was pared by 0 bases and J by 0 bases, with 11 bases between. The CDR3 is made up of 17 amino acids. CDR1 is LNHNV and CDR2 is YYDKDF in the germline V gene (reference sequence). The CDR3 DNA follows: TGTGCCACCAGCAGAGATTACACAGCACCGAACACCGGGGAGCTGTTTTTT. Protein sequence: CATSRDYTAPNTGELFF. The full variable domain, completed using reference TRBV15 and TRBJ2-2, is DAMVIQNPRYQVTQFGKPVTLSCSQTLNHNVMYWYQQKSSQAPKLLFHYYDKDFNNEADTPDNFQSRRPNTSFCFLDIRSPGLGDTAMYLCATSRDYTAPNTGELFFGEGSRLTVL.

The chain uses TRBV30 and TRBJ1-4; 8 bases fit TRBD1. Germline V gene lookup returns CDR1 GTSNPN and CDR2 SVGIG (reference sequence). The trim removed 4 bases at V and 7 bases at J, leaving 5 bases unmatched. The CDR3 runs to 13 residues. The CDR3 nucleotides are TGTGCCTGGACAGGGGGCCACAGTGAAAAACTGTTTTTT. Its protein product is CAWTGGHSEKLFF.

The V call is TRBV9, the J call TRBJ2-7; no reliable D call. The CDR3 has 15 residues. The germline V gene encodes CDR1 SGDLS and CDR2 YYNGEE. V gave up 0 bases and J gave up 3 bases, with 13 bases separating them. The CDR3 DNA reads as TGTGCCAGCAGCGTAGGTCCAGGTGCGAACTACGAGCAGTACTTC. This translates into CASSVGPGANYEQYF.

The genes are TRBV28 and TRBJ2-3; possibly TRBD2 for D (5 bases). This CDR3 has 18 amino acids. Germline loops: CDR1 MDHEN, CDR2 SYDVKM. Between the trimmed V and J ends, which lost 4 bases and 4 bases, there was a span of 24 bases. CDR3 sequence: CASSSGSFGFSMSDTQYF. The CDR3 bases are TGTGCCAGCAGTTCGGGGTCGTTTGGGTTTTCGATGTCAGATACGCAGTATTTT.

The V gene is TRBV9, the J gene TRBJ2-1; TRBD2 matches 7 bases. This CDR3 contains 16 residues. V lost 0 bases, J lost 5 bases, and 8 bases stayed unmatched. The V gene's germline CDR1 is SGDLS and CDR2 YYNGEE. The CDR3 here is CASSVGGGSAHNEQFF. For the CDR3, the DNA is TGTGCCAGCAGCGTAGGGGGCGGGAGTGCCCACAATGAGCAGTTCTTC.

V usage is TRBV12-3 or TRBV12-4 and J usage is TRBJ2-1; tentative D call: TRBD1 (6 bases). The germline V and J ends were trimmed by 8 bases and 9 bases, with 14 bases remaining between them. The CDR3 contains 12 residues. The DNA of the CDR3 is TGTGCCAGCCGACGGACAGCTGGTGAGCAGTTCTTC. This encodes CASRRTAGEQFF.

The chain couples TRBV3-1 (or the pseudogene TRBV3-2) to TRBJ2-1; 7 bases map to TRBD1. The CDR3 covers 15 residues. CDR1 is LGHDT and CDR2 is YNNKEL in the germline V gene (reference sequence). The J segment lost 4 bases and the V segment lost 5 bases, leaving 8 bases of the junction unmatched. The CDR3 is CASSSGTASYNEQFF. Written as DNA, the CDR3 is TGTGCCAGCAGCTCCGGGACAGCTAGTTACAATGAGCAGTTCTTC.

The chain carries TRBV28 and TRBJ1-2; perhaps TRBD1 as D (5 bases). The CDR3 covers 11 residues. V lost 6 bases and J lost 7, with 9 bases in between. Germline loops: CDR1 MDHEN, CDR2 SYDVKM. For the CDR3, the DNA is TGTGCCAGCAGGGGGGGGAGTGGCTACACCTTC. Translation: CASRGGSGYTF.

V is TRBV14 and J is TRBJ1-3; perhaps TRBD1 as D (6 bases). Germline values: CDR1 SGHDN, CDR2 FVKESK. The CDR3 sequence is 15 residues long. Trimming removed 0 bases at V and 4 bases at J, with 10 bases between. CDR3 in amino acids: CASSQETGIGNTIYF. The DNA for the CDR3 is TGTGCCAGCAGCCAAGAAACAGGGATCGGAAACACCATATATTTT.

In this sample, this clone turned up once. This CDR3 reads CASSFSGIMNTEAFF. Written as DNA, the CDR3 is TGTGCCAGCAGCTTCTCAGGGATCATGAACACTGAAGCTTTCTTT. V usage is TRBV11-3 and J usage is TRBJ1-1; D possibly corresponds to TRBD1 (5 bases). V gave up 3 bases and J gave up 0 bases, with 11 bases separating them. This CDR3 is built from 15 residues. Germline values: CDR1 SGHNT, CDR2 YENEEA.

V is TRBV5-1 and J is TRBJ1-2; 8 bases map to TRBD1. CDR1 SGHRS and CDR2 YFSETQ come from the germline V gene. The ends lost 6 bases at V and 1 base at J; junction bases unmatched: 29. The CDR3 is 22 residues long. CDR3 DNA sequence: TGCGCCAGCAAAATTGAGAGGGGCGGCGGGCCTTACAGGGGGGAGTTTAACTATGGCTACACCTTC. Its protein is CASKIERGGGPYRGEFNYGYTF.

The chain recombines TRBV7-2 with TRBJ1-2, with 7 bases that match TRBD1. The CDR3 spans 14 residues. Trimming cost V 5 bases and J 5 bases; bases outside gene matches: 8. CDR1 SGHTA and CDR2 FQGNSA come from the germline V gene. CDR3 nucleotides: TGTGCCAGCAGCCCGGACAGGCAGGTTTATGGCTACACCTTC. Protein product: CASSPDRQVYGYTF. Full variable domain (remainder filled in from reference TRBV7-2 and TRBJ1-2): GAGVSQSPSNKVTEKGKDVELRCDPISGHTALYWYRQSLGQGLEFLIYFQGNSAPDKSGLPSDRFSAERTGGSVSTLTIQRTQQEDSAVYLCASSPDRQVYGYTFGSGTRLTVV.

The chain combines TRBV6-1 with TRBJ1-3; 8 bases are shared with TRBD1. Germline V gene lookup returns CDR1 MNHNS and CDR2 SASEGT. This CDR3 comprises 16 residues. J was trimmed by 2 bases and V by 0 bases; bases with no gene match: 3. In DNA form, the CDR3 reads TGTGCCAGCAGTGAAGCCTTACAGGGGGCTGGAAACACCATATATTTT. Translating gives CASSEALQGAGNTIYF.

The rearrangement uses TRBV7-9 and TRBJ1-1, with D possibly TRBD1 on 6 matching bases. Germline lookup yields CDR1 SEHNR and CDR2 FQNEAQ (reference sequence). V was pared by 1 base and J by 5 bases, with 17 bases between. The CDR3 runs to 16 residues. The DNA of the CDR3 is TGTGCCAGCAGCTTAGGTTCGGGGGGCGCGTGGACTGAAGCTTTCTTT. This gives the protein CASSLGSGGAWTEAFF.

The rearrangement links TRBV2 to TRBJ1-6, with TRBD1 matching 9 bases. The CDR3 sequence is 15 residues long. V shed 4 bases and J 7 bases; nucleotides not matched to a gene: 5. Looked up from germline, CDR1 is SNHLY and CDR2 is FYNNEI. CDR3 sequence: CASSGTGGWNSPLHF. The CDR3 DNA reads TGTGCCAGCAGTGGAACAGGGGGCTGGAATTCACCCCTCCACTTT. Variable domain in full (rest from reference TRBV2 and TRBJ1-6): EPEVTQTPSHQVTQMGQEVILRCVPISNHLYFYWYRQILGQKVEFLVSFYNNEISEKSEIFDDQFSVERPDGSNFTLKIRSTKLEDSAMYFCASSGTGGWNSPLHFGNGTRLTVT.

This clone appeared a few times. V usage is TRBV15 and J usage is TRBJ1-4; possible D gene TRBD1, 6 bases. Germline lookup yields CDR1 LNHNV and CDR2 YYDKDF (reference sequence). The CDR3 is 16 amino acids. The germline V and J ends were trimmed by 3 bases and 5 bases, with 16 bases remaining between them. CDR3 DNA sequence: TGTGCCACCAGCAGGACCGCAGGGGCCCTGAATGAAAAACTGTTTTTT. This sequence encodes CATSRTAGALNEKLFF.

V usage is TRBV10-3 and J usage is TRBJ2-2; D is perhaps TRBD1 (6 bases). With 6 bases removed from V and 3 bases from J, the gap between germline ends came to 11 bases. CDR1 and CDR2 from the germline V gene are ENHRY and SYGVKD. The CDR3 runs to 14 residues. The CDR3 DNA follows: TGTGCCATCAGCGAATACAGGGACACCGGGGAGCTGTTTTTT. It specifies CAISEYRDTGELFF.

This rearrangement joins TRBV28 to TRBJ2-1; TRBD2 matches 7 bases. Germline CDR1 MDHEN, CDR2 SYDVKM. J was trimmed by 4 bases and V by 2 bases; bases with no gene match: 14. This CDR3 has 18 amino acids. The CDR3 bases are TGTGCCAGCAGTTTAATAAGTTCGGGAGGCCCCCCTTACAATGAGCAGTTCTTC. Translation: CASSLISSGGPPYNEQFF.

The DNA of the CDR3 is TGTGCCTCACAGGGTAACACTGAAGCTTTCTTT. This encodes CASQGNTEAFF. V and J are TRBV24-1 and TRBJ1-1; D is perhaps TRBD1 (6 bases). The CDR3 runs 11 residues. Trimming cost V 12 bases and J 2 bases, with 9 bases left between them. Germline CDR1 reads KGHDR; CDR2 reads SFDVKD.